This T cell receptor beta chain derives from a study of T-cell reconstitution after alpha-beta-depleted transplantation in children. Unique molecular identifiers were incorporated during preparation of the TCRbeta library. TCRdb independently ran MiXCR on the PCR reads; one entry per CDR3 protein. The sample holds 450,000 to 700,000 distinct CDR3 sequences; 25% to 30% are singletons and the top ten take 36%. Sequences were derived from PBMCs, sampled before TCRalphabeta/CD19-depleted stem cell transplant. This clonotype was sampled from a boy in the first two years of life with Wiskott-Aldrich syndrome, due to receive a stem cell transplant.

The CDR3 loop reads CASSSSSGRYTGELFF. Written as DNA, the CDR3 is TGTGCCAGCAGCTCATCTAGCGGGAGGTACACCGGGGAGCTGTTTTTT. This chain uses TRBV9 with TRBJ2-2; 11 bases agree with TRBD2. This CDR3 is built from 16 residues. Unmatched junction bases numbered 5, after V lost 4 bases and J lost 3 bases. The V gene's germline CDR1 is SGDLS and CDR2 YYNGEE. Full variable domain (remainder filled in from reference TRBV9 and TRBJ2-2): DSGVTQTPKHLITATGQRVTLRCSPRSGDLSVYWYQQSLDQGLQFLIQYYNGEERAKGNILERFSAQQFPDLHSELNLSSLELGDSALYFCASSSSSGRYTGELFFGEGSRLTVL.